The 23 T cell receptor beta chains reported below all come from one sample, sequenced in a study of blood T cell repertoires in COVID-19. The protocol was immunoSEQ multiplex PCR, while the TCRdb copy is restricted to in-frame clones and leaves out a portion. The repertoire holds a few hundred thousand clones, roughly nine tenths seen once, with about 3.5% in the top ten. The sequenced sample consisted of peripheral blood. Every receptor here comes from a man between 18 and 35 years old with active or convalescent COVID-19.

This chain's CDR3 is CASSQDGRPSTDTQYF. For the CDR3, the DNA is TGTGCCAGCAGCCAAGACGGGAGACCTAGCACAGATACGCAGTATTTT. The chain combines TRBV4-2 with TRBJ2-3; D might be TRBD2 (6 bases). The CDR3 totals 16 residues. Germline V gives CDR1 LGHNA, CDR2 YNFKEQ. Trimming removed 0 bases at V and 0 bases at J, with 10 bases between.

This chain connects TRBV7-2 to TRBJ2-7, with 11 bases that match TRBD1. After removal of 2 bases from V and 3 bases from J, the junction contained 6 bases not matched to a gene. This CDR3 is built from 16 residues. Germline CDR1 is SGHTA and CDR2 is FQGNSA. The CDR3, as DNA: TGTGCCAGCAGCTTAACCGGGGACAGGGGGAGCTACGAGCAGTACTTC. Translated: CASSLTGDRGSYEQYF.

V is TRBV2 and J is TRBJ1-2; 7 nucleotides line up with TRBD1. CDR1 and CDR2 from the germline V gene are SNHLY and FYNNEI. This CDR3 has 14 amino acids. J lost 4 bases, V lost 6 bases, and 8 bases had no gene match. CDR3: CASRDRFGIYGYTF. The CDR3 DNA sequence: TGTGCCAGCAGGGACAGGTTCGGCATCTATGGCTACACCTTC.

The rearrangement links TRBV6-1 to TRBJ1-6; a weak D match, TRBD1 (5 bases). CDR1 and CDR2 (germline): MNHNS, SASEGT. V dropped 3 bases and J dropped 10 bases, with 13 bases sitting between them. The CDR3 is 14 residues long. CDR3 bases: TGTGCCAGCAGTGATCGGGGACTGAAATCACCCCTCCACTTT. It encodes CASSDRGLKSPLHF.

V is TRBV19 and J is TRBJ1-1; D unresolved. Germline V gene sequence: CDR1 LNHDA, CDR2 SQIVND (reference sequence). V lost 6 bases and J lost 3, with 11 bases in between. The CDR3 has 13 residues. The CDR3 nucleotides read TGTGCCAGTAGCACACAACCTTACACTGAAGCTTTCTTT. Protein: CASSTQPYTEAFF.

The J gene is TRBJ2-5, the V gene TRBV11-2, with TRBD2 identical over 11 bases. V lost 4 bases to trimming and J lost 4 bases; unmatched junction nucleotides: 11. Germline V lookup: CDR1 SGHAT, CDR2 FQNNGV. There are 17 residues in the CDR3. The DNA for the CDR3 is TGTGCCAGCAGCTCCTTAGCGGGAGGGCCGGGTCGAGAGACCCAGTACTTC. As protein: CASSSLAGGPGRETQYF. Full variable domain (missing parts from reference TRBV11-2 and TRBJ2-5): EAGVAQSPRYKIIEKRQSVAFWCNPISGHATLYWYQQILGQGPKLLIQFQNNGVVDDSQLPKDRFSAERLKGVDSTLKIQPAKLEDSAVYLCASSSLAGGPGRETQYFGPGTRLLVL.

V usage is TRBV4-1 and J usage is TRBJ1-2; no clear D gene. The CDR3 sequence is 16 residues long. Germline values: CDR1 MGHRA, CDR2 YSYEKL. The V and J ends lost 0 bases and 8 bases respectively, with 19 bases between them. The CDR3 spells CASSQEKSARERGYTF. In DNA, the CDR3 is TGCGCCAGCAGCCAAGAGAAGAGCGCCCGTGAAAGGGGCTACACCTTC.

The CDR3 protein is CASSQDLQETQYF. CDR3 nucleotides: TGTGCCAGCAGCCAAGATCTTCAAGAGACCCAGTACTTC. The rearrangement links TRBV4-2 to TRBJ2-5; no definite D call. Germline lookup yields CDR1 LGHNA and CDR2 YNFKEQ. V lost 0 bases, J lost 2 bases, and 4 bases lay in between. This CDR3 is built from 13 residues.

The chain recombines TRBV3-1 (or the pseudogene TRBV3-2) with TRBJ1-2; 7 bases are shared with TRBD1. The CDR3 is 15 amino acids. Trimming removed 4 bases from V and 2 bases from J; junction bases left unmatched: 7. Germline lookup yields CDR1 LGHDT and CDR2 YNNKEL (reference sequence). CDR3 coding DNA: TGTGCCAGCAGCCTTCAGGACAGGTGGAACTATGGCTACACCTTC. Protein sequence: CASSLQDRWNYGYTF.

This clone came up a few times. This rearrangement joins TRBV6-4 to TRBJ2-2; the match to TRBD1 covers 8 bases. The CDR3 has 13 residues. Germline-derived CDR1 and CDR2 are MRHNA and SNTAGT. Trimming removed 4 bases from V and 5 bases from J; junction bases left unmatched: 0. The CDR3 DNA is TGTGCCAGCAGTGGACAGGGGACCGGGGAGCTGTTTTTT. It specifies CASSGQGTGELFF.

This clone has only one observation. The gene calls are TRBV7-2 and TRBJ2-7; 8 nucleotides align to TRBD1. The CDR3 consists of 15 residues. V was clipped by 5 bases and J by 0 bases; unmatched bases: 6. Per the germline V gene, CDR1 is SGHTA and CDR2 is FQGNSA. CDR3 sequence reads: CASSNRDRISYEQYF. CDR3 nucleotides: TGTGCCAGCAGCAACCGGGACAGGATCTCCTACGAGCAGTACTTC.

The chain carries TRBV7-6 and TRBJ1-5, with unresolved D. V shed 5 bases and J shed 0 bases, with 11 bases lying between them. CDR3 length: 15 residues. CDR1 is SGHVS, CDR2 FNYEAQ, per germline. CDR3: CASSPSGSSNQPQHF. As DNA, the CDR3 is TGTGCCAGCAGCCCTTCGGGGTCTAGCAATCAGCCCCAGCATTTT.

This chain links TRBV12-2 with TRBJ1-2. TRBV12-2 counts as a pseudogene. This CDR3 spans 13 amino acids. CDR3: CASRLGRAGGYTF. The CDR3 DNA is TGTGCAAGTCGCCTCGGGAGGGCGGGGGGCTACACCTTC.

The genes are TRBV12-3 or TRBV12-4 and TRBJ1-5, with D tentatively TRBD1 (5 bases). This CDR3 has 13 amino acids. The V end lost 6 bases, the J end lost 7 bases, and 13 bases lay between the germline ends. CDR3 in amino acids: CASSPFRGQPQHF. The CDR3 DNA reads TGTGCCAGCAGCCCCTTTAGGGGACAGCCCCAGCATTTT.

This rearrangement joins TRBV9 to TRBJ1-4; TRBD1 might be the D (5 bases). V was trimmed by 4 bases and J by 2 bases, leaving 18 bases between them. Germline lookup yields CDR1 SGDLS and CDR2 YYNGEE. The CDR3 spans 17 residues. The CDR3 reads CASSTATRGFTNEKLFF. In DNA, the CDR3 is TGTGCCAGCAGCACAGCCACAAGGGGTTTTACTAATGAAAAACTGTTTTTT.

This chain links TRBV5-6 with TRBJ2-5, with D perhaps TRBD2 (5 bases). The CDR3 covers 14 residues. The germline V and J ends were trimmed by 0 bases and 4 bases, with 10 bases remaining between them. Germline CDR1 reads SGHDT; CDR2 reads YYEEEE. DNA for the CDR3: TGTGCCAGCAGCTTGGTGGAGGTGGGAGAGACCCAGTACTTC. Amino acid sequence: CASSLVEVGETQYF.

The chain uses TRBV10-3 and TRBJ2-2; no clear D. The CDR3 contains 16 residues. The germline V gene encodes CDR1 ENHRY and CDR2 SYGVKD. Trimming left V 0 bases short and J 0 bases short, with 8 bases between. The CDR3 DNA is TGTGCCATCAGTGAGTCCCAGGTGGCGAACACCGGGGAGCTGTTTTTT. It yields the protein CAISESQVANTGELFF.

The chain employs TRBV28 and TRBJ2-7; D possibly corresponds to TRBD1 (6 bases). The CDR3 spans 15 residues. Trimming removed 6 bases at V and 7 bases at J, with 22 bases between. Germline values: CDR1 MDHEN, CDR2 SYDVKM. The CDR3 DNA reads as TGTGCCAGCAGCCTCCTGGACCCAGGGGCTGGGGAGCAGTACTTC. Translation gives CASSLLDPGAGEQYF.

CDR3 sequence reads: CASSPRQSSYNEQFF. For the CDR3, the DNA is TGTGCCAGCTCACCACGGCAAAGCTCCTACAATGAGCAGTTCTTC. The chain uses TRBV18 and TRBJ2-1; the D is unclear. The CDR3 runs 15 residues. Germline values: CDR1 KGHSH, CDR2 LQKENI. V dropped 1 base and J dropped 0 bases, with 7 bases sitting between them.

The chain joins TRBV3-1 (or the pseudogene TRBV3-2) to TRBJ2-1; 8 bases line up with TRBD2. Losses at the gene ends were 3 bases for V and 5 bases for J; bases not matched to a gene: 3. The germline V gene has CDR1 LGHDT and CDR2 YNNKEL (reference sequence). CDR3 length: 14 residues. The CDR3 reads CASSHSGTNNEQFF. DNA for the CDR3: TGTGCCAGCAGCCATAGCGGGACGAACAATGAGCAGTTCTTC.

The chain joins TRBV15 to TRBJ1-4; TRBD1 aligns across 7 bases. This CDR3 comprises 14 residues. V was pared by 4 bases and J by 7 bases, with 6 bases of the junction left unmatched. Germline V gene data show CDR1 as LNHNV and CDR2 as YYDKDF (reference sequence). The DNA of the CDR3 is TGTGCCACCAGCACCGGGACAGTCACTGAAAAACTGTTTTTT. Its protein is CATSTGTVTEKLFF.

Notes on this clone: One end of the junction is discordant with germline, which a read error may explain. This chain uses TRBV24-1 with TRBJ1-3; the D is unclear. The CDR3 has 15 amino acids. Germline loops: CDR1 KGHDR, CDR2 SFDVKD. The CDR3 is CAISPRGAAGNTIYF. CDR3 DNA sequence: TGTGCCATCAGTCCCCGAGGCGCAGCTGGAAACACCATATATTTT.

The V gene is TRBV28, the J gene TRBJ1-5, with 7 bases identical to TRBD1. Trimming removed 5 bases from V and 10 bases from J; junction bases left unmatched: 11. Germline values: CDR1 MDHEN, CDR2 SYDVKM. The CDR3 has 14 residues. CDR3 sequence reads: CASSPPIKGAPQHF. The CDR3 DNA sequence: TGTGCCAGCAGTCCCCCAATAAAGGGGGCCCCCCAGCATTTT.